This T cell receptor (beta chain) was profiled in a study of cytotoxic CD8 clonotypes in ibrutinib-treated CLL. Study information: Response samples followed a median 12 months of treatment, range 6 to 36. Overall study results and limits: Exceeding age-matched healthy donors, baseline clonality also tracked the counts of circulating CD8+ T cells. Patients with sustained remission and those progressing were sampled at differing times. Upon ibrutinib response clonality rose, and upon progression it fell back toward baseline.

J lost 4 bases, V lost 6 bases, and 5 bases had no gene match. Germline V lookup: CDR1 MNHEY, CDR2 SMNVEV (reference sequence). The CDR3 has 13 residues. Sequencing was performed with immunoSEQ multiplex PCR; in TCRdb, only in-frame clones are kept and a portion is missing. Of fewer than 100,000 clones in the sample, more than 75% were seen once. As regards this clone: Its target is not known.

The specimen comprised PBMCs, sampled after 12 months of ibrutinib treatment. This sequence was found in a human donor with chronic lymphocytic leukemia. This sequence joins TRBV27 and TRBJ1-2, with 7 bases that match TRBD1. The CDR3 nucleotides are TGTGCCAGCAGCCTCGCAGGGGGCTATGGCTACACCTTC. It encodes CASSLAGGYGYTF.